A selection of T cell receptor beta chains follows, all from one sample in a study of blood T cells in healthy people across ages. Each CDR3 protein is one row after TCRdb ran MiXCR on the 5' RACE reads. The sample lists 710,000 or so distinct CDR3 sequences; about 32% were seen once. Sequenced: blood. These receptors all stem from an elderly woman in good health. The CDR3 runs from the conserved cysteine through the conserved F or W. Size values are once, few and many counts, or a class for expanded clones, and some rows have none.

V gene | clone size | CDR3 protein
TRBV29-1 | . | CSATVGNEQFF
TRBV9 | many | CASSPFGVGYEQYF
TRBV5-5 | . | CASSWATDHYGYTF
TRBV5-1 | . | CASSLTTSGVNEQFF
TRBV28 | few | CASTSTGRSGEQYF
TRBV25-1 | . | CASSQVSGYYEQYF
TRBV12-3/TRBV12-4 | . | CASSLQATNYGYTF
TRBV20-1 | . | CSASLQQETQYF
TRBV12-3/TRBV12-4 | . | CASSASGGLQETQYF
TRBV20-1 | . | CSAGKAVTEAFF
TRBV5-1 | many | CASSLAALNTEAFF
TRBV6-5 | . | CASSQTRGPYEQYF
TRBV5-1 | few | CASSFRQAYGYTF
TRBV27 | many | CASSPFSGNYGYTF
TRBV29-1 | . | CSDEDSLAGGREKLFF
TRBV10-3 | . | CASSLIGQPQHF